A single sample gave rise to the 16 T cell receptor beta chains below, sequenced in a study of type 1 regulatory T cells. Findings of the study overall: Compared with non-Tr1 cells, Tr1 cells showed a narrower TCR repertoire.

TCRdb independently ran MiXCR on the reads; one entry per CDR3 protein. The data contain 70,000 or so distinct CDR3 sequences, roughly 20% of them singletons. The antigens of these receptors remain unknown. Sequencing was carried out using cultured type 1 regulatory T (Tr1) cells, either the whole culture or a sorted fraction (not recorded which). Source of these receptors: a human donor in good health.

This clonotype was seen repeatedly, ten times or more. The chain is built from TRBV5-1 and TRBJ2-2; D tentatively fits TRBD1 or TRBD2 (6 bases each). Trimming stripped 3 bases from V and 3 bases from J, with 9 bases between. Germline V gene data show CDR1 as SGHRS and CDR2 as YFSETQ. The CDR3 is 14 amino acids. DNA of the CDR3: TGCGCCAGCAGCTGGGGGGCAGACACCGGGGAGCTGTTTTTT. This sequence encodes CASSWGADTGELFF.

V gene TRBV20-1 combines with J gene TRBJ1-1; D not certain. Germline V lookup: CDR1 DFQATT, CDR2 SNEGSKA (reference sequence). Trimming removed 6 bases at V and 4 bases at J, with 18 bases between. The CDR3 runs 14 residues. Here the CDR3 DNA reads TGCAGTGCCAGGTCGGGGAGTCGGGGCACTGAAGCTTTCTTT. As protein: CSARSGSRGTEAFF.

In this sample, this clonotype turned up many times. The chain links TRBV20-1 to TRBJ2-6; TRBD1 matches at 8 bases. Germline CDR1 reads DFQATT; CDR2 reads SNEGSKA (reference sequence). Trimming took 6 bases from V and 0 from J; bases not matched to a gene: 13. There are 18 residues in the CDR3. The CDR3 loop is CSATNPGQVFSGANVLTF. The CDR3 DNA follows: TGCAGTGCCACGAATCCGGGACAGGTATTCTCTGGGGCCAACGTCCTGACTTTC.

The chain is built from TRBV12-3 or TRBV12-4 and TRBJ1-1; possibly TRBD1 for D (5 bases). Trimming stripped 3 bases from V and 5 bases from J, with 10 bases between. The CDR3 has 13 amino acids. CDR3 protein: CASSFAGRTEAFF. The DNA for the CDR3 is TGTGCCAGCAGTTTCGCAGGGCGAACTGAAGCTTTCTTT.

This sequence joins TRBV6-2 or TRBV6-3 and TRBJ2-1; 13 nucleotides agree with TRBD2. V gave up 7 bases and J gave up 12 bases; unmatched junction bases: 3. There are 12 residues in the CDR3. Germline V gene lookup returns CDR1 MNHEY and CDR2 SVGEGT. The CDR3 coding sequence is TGTGCCAGCAACACTAGCGGGAGGGGGCAGTTCTTC. It yields the protein CASNTSGRGQFF.

This clonotype was seen a handful of times. The V gene is TRBV7-8, the J gene TRBJ2-2; 9 nucleotides line up with TRBD2. The length of the CDR3 is 16 residues. Germline CDR1 and CDR2: SGHVS and FQNEAQ. After removal of 1 base from V and 3 bases from J, the junction contained 3 bases not matched to a gene. This chain's CDR3 is CASSLGAGGYTGELFF. The CDR3 DNA follows: TGTGCCAGCAGCTTAGGGGCGGGAGGGTACACCGGGGAGCTGTTTTTT.

The chain combines TRBV10-3 with TRBJ2-5; unclear D gene. CDR3 length: 12 residues. Trimming took off 5 bases at V and 3 bases at J, with 7 bases between the two ends. The germline V gene encodes CDR1 ENHRY and CDR2 SYGVKD. The CDR3 DNA follows: TGTGCCATCAGTAGGACGGAAGAGACCCAGTACTTC. This translates into CAISRTEETQYF.

V and J are TRBV5-1 and TRBJ1-2; no clear D. The CDR3 covers 14 residues. Between the trimmed V and J ends, which lost 5 bases and 6 bases, there was a span of 17 bases. Germline CDR1 SGHRS, CDR2 YFSETQ. Written as DNA, the CDR3 is TGCGCCAGCAGGGTAATGATCGGGCGGAATGGCTACACCTTC. Its protein product is CASRVMIGRNGYTF.

This clonotype was seen only a few times. The chain has TRBV20-1 and TRBJ1-2, with D possibly being TRBD1 (6 bases). Trimming cost V 1 base and J 4 bases, with 16 bases left between them. The CDR3 totals 15 residues. Looked up from germline, CDR1 is DFQATT and CDR2 is SNEGSKA (reference sequence). The CDR3 nucleotides read TGCAGTGCTAGAGCTCCAGGGGTTCTCGGCTATGGCTACACCTTC. It specifies CSARAPGVLGYGYTF.

The chain joins TRBV7-2 to TRBJ2-5; 7 bases line up with TRBD1. From germline, CDR1 is SGHTA and CDR2 FQGNSA. After removal of 0 bases from V and 3 bases from J, the junction contained 1 base not matched to a gene. The CDR3 is made up of 14 amino acids. The CDR3 DNA follows: TGTGCCAGCAGCTTAGCAGGGGGCAAAGAGACCCAGTACTTC. Translation: CASSLAGGKETQYF.

This clonotype was recorded a few times. The chain has TRBV20-1 and TRBJ1-5; D uncertain. V gave up 0 bases and J gave up 6 bases, with 9 bases separating them. This CDR3 has 13 amino acids. Germline-derived CDR1 and CDR2 are DFQATT and SNEGSKA (reference sequence). The CDR3 reads CSAREDVVQPQHF. The CDR3 nucleotides read TGCAGTGCTAGAGAGGACGTGGTTCAGCCCCAGCATTTT.

This chain uses TRBV5-1 with TRBJ2-5; 7 bases are shared with TRBD2. There are 15 residues in the CDR3. Germline V lookup: CDR1 SGHRS, CDR2 YFSETQ. With V trimmed by 2 bases and J by 1 base, 5 bases remained unmatched. For the CDR3, the DNA is TGCGCCAGCAGCTTACCTAGCGGTCCCCAAGAGACCCAGTACTTC. Protein: CASSLPSGPQETQYF.

This clonotype appeared a few times. The chain combines TRBV5-1 with TRBJ2-3, with D uncertain. This CDR3 comprises 15 residues. Germline V gene data show CDR1 as SGHRS and CDR2 as YFSETQ. The V gene lost 2 bases and the J gene lost 4 bases, with 14 bases spanning the gap. The CDR3 here is CASSLLGFRADTQYF. The CDR3 DNA reads as TGCGCCAGCAGCTTACTGGGCTTCCGGGCAGATACGCAGTATTTT.

The chain couples TRBV6-5 to TRBJ1-4; D is perhaps TRBD1 (6 bases). Trimming shortened V by 2 bases and J by 6 bases, and 10 bases separated the two germline ends. CDR3 length equals 14 residues. CDR1 is MNHEY and CDR2 is SVGAGI in the germline V gene. CDR3 sequence (DNA): TGTGCCAGCAGTTACACAGGGTCGGATGAAAAACTGTTTTTT. It is translated as CASSYTGSDEKLFF.

The chain uses TRBV5-1 and TRBJ2-5, with TRBD1 matching over 9 bases. Unmatched junction bases numbered 4, after V lost 3 bases and J lost 1 base. CDR1 SGHRS and CDR2 YFSETQ come from the germline V gene. The CDR3 consists of 15 residues. The CDR3 bases are TGCGCCAGCAGCTCCGGGACAGGGTCCCAAGAGACCCAGTACTTC. Amino acid sequence: CASSSGTGSQETQYF.

The genes are TRBV7-3 and TRBJ2-1, with TRBD2 as a possible D gene (6 bases). CDR1 and CDR2 (germline): SGHTA, FQGTGA. Trimming pared 3 bases from V and 0 bases from J, leaving 9 bases between. This CDR3 contains 15 residues. CDR3: CASSFDGSSYNEQFF. Here the CDR3 DNA reads TGTGCCAGCAGCTTTGACGGGAGCTCCTACAATGAGCAGTTCTTC.